Included here is one T cell receptor beta chain sequence, with context. Which antigen it targets is not known. No qualities accompany the bases; no much larger clone lies one base away. CDR1 and CDR2 were assigned from the germline V gene as SGHDN and FVKESK. Spanning cysteine to phenylalanine, the CDR3 consists of 16 amino acids. The DNA shown is the 48-base CDR3, in frame from base 1. Trimming costs V 4 bases and J 1 base, and their ends lie 16 bases apart. The data belong to a study of T cell responses to AZD1222 COVID-19 vaccine (dated by TCRdb to the early 2020s). For the wider study: TCR sequencing was performed for 230 to 250 trial participants, of whom 207 were given two doses of AZD1222 and roughly 25 were given two doses of MenACWY control vaccine. Trial participants were enrolled by age into subgroups of 18-55, 56-69 and 70-plus years, and about 150, 27 and 61 TCR-sequenced participants, respectively, were included in these subgroups. Points the paper makes about the study in general: In the small 56-69-year group, the increase in depth fell short of significance, most likely because of low power. Conclusions about previously exposed vaccinees are limited, since just 5 or 6 AZD1222 recipients were seropositive for SARS-CoV-2 at baseline. Because no samples from the day 14 peak response were available, repertoires could be characterized only after the peak T cell response. Reportedly, close to half of the unique spike-specific TCRs recognized epitopes lying outside the regions that are mutated in the B.1.351 and B.1.1.7 variants. Participants were mostly white British, with more females than males. The authors suggested clonal diversity may have been underestimated. A significant rise in spike-specific TCR breadth and depth was observed after two AZD1222 doses relative to day 0 and relative to MenACWY recipients. The vaccine-associated CD4 TCRs covered the entire spike protein, and the dominant responses fell in regions 160-218 and 743-854.

Taken with the paper, the label for time point translates to: baseline before first vaccination. The meaning of the sample's treatment or condition label: meningococcal conjugate vaccine given as trial control. The vaccinee samples were drawn from two UK trials, COV001 and COV002, one of which was a single-blind randomized controlled phase 2/3 trial testing AZD1222 (ChAdOx1 nCoV-19) in healthy adults. For TCRbeta chain sequencing, PBMC samples from trial participants were taken at day 0 and at day 28 after the second dose. The CDR3 regions of human TCRbeta chains were analyzed by immunosequencing. Regarding the original processing steps: Repertoire TCRs were checked for matches against a reference library of SARS-CoV-2-specific TCRs that had been generated using the MIRA antigen-specificity platform. Breadth was defined as the fraction of unique TCRs that were SARS-CoV-2-associated, and depth was defined as the fraction of total T cells that were SARS-CoV-2-associated. Using the MIRA data, each spike-specific TCR was mapped to the spike region that the TCR reacts to and placed in a CD4 or CD8 class. Log10-transformed breadth and depth values were compared by one-way ANOVA with Sidak's multiple comparisons tests. Not all clones reach the TCRdb copy of this immuneACCESS table, which keeps in-frame sequences only. Checked studies attribute under half of the gap to unresolved V genes and leave the rest unexplained. D and trimming were read from the DNA, whereas the V and J calls and clone size are those reported in that table. Within this sample are tens of thousands of clones, with around 90% of them counted one time only. Approximately 4.7% of the sample is in the top ten clones.

The source material was peripheral blood, sampled on day 0 of MenACWY control vaccination. The receptor's source is an adult in good health. The V and J genes are TRBV14 and TRBJ1-1; no D gene is confidently identified. The nucleotide sequence reads as follows: TGTGCCAGCAGCCCGAGGCGGGGAATTGGGAACACTGAAGCTTTCTTT. It translates as CASSPRRGIGNTEAFF.